These 28 T cell receptor beta chains share one sample of origin, sequenced in a study of breast tumors, draining lymph nodes, adjacent tissues. Axillary draining lymph nodes of breast cancer patients supplied the node samples. TCRdb independently ran MiXCR on the multiplex PCR reads; one entry per CDR3 protein. The sample contains around 230,000 distinct CDR3 sequences, less than 35% of which appear only once. Material for sequencing was axillary lymph node tissue. Receptors were obtained from a female donor with breast cancer. Some clones in this sample may be carry-over from other donors' samples.

This clonotype was seen only a few times. A much larger clone lies one base from this, so it may be a read error. CDR3 nucleotide sequence: TGTGCCAGCAGCCATACGACTAGGTTGTACGAGCAGTCCTTC. It specifies CASSHTTRLYEQSF. The chain joins TRBV14 to TRBJ2-7; a possible D gene is TRBD2 (6 bases). The germline V gene has CDR1 SGHDN and CDR2 FVKESK. There are 14 residues in the CDR3.

This clonotype was observed at least ten times. The chain recombines TRBV20-1 with TRBJ1-2, with a possible D match to TRBD1 (5 bases). From germline, CDR1 is DFQATT and CDR2 SNEGSKA (reference sequence). V lost 5 bases to trimming and J lost 3 bases, with 16 bases between them. The CDR3 runs to 14 residues. DNA of the CDR3: TGCAGTGCTCCAGGGCCTTCTCTAGACTATGGCTACACCTTC. It is translated as CSAPGPSLDYGYTF.

Ten or more counts support this clonotype. The genes are TRBV7-3 and TRBJ2-3; D is unclear. V was trimmed by 8 bases and J by 2 bases, leaving 5 bases between them. This CDR3 is 11 amino acids long. CDR1 is SGHTA and CDR2 is FQGTGA in the germline V gene. CDR3 in amino acids: CASGNTDTQYF. CDR3 nucleotides: TGTGCCAGCGGGAACACAGATACGCAGTATTTT.

This clonotype was seen at least ten times. V is TRBV7-2 and J is TRBJ2-1, with a tentative D call TRBD1 (5 bases). Between the trimmed V and J ends, which lost 1 base and 1 base, there was a span of 11 bases. Germline V CDR1 and CDR2: SGHTA, FQGNSA. The CDR3 runs 16 residues. CDR3 in amino acids: CASSLGPRASYNEQFF. CDR3 sequence (DNA): TGTGCCAGCAGCTTAGGGCCCAGGGCGTCCTACAATGAGCAGTTCTTC.

J is TRBJ2-5 and V is TRBV20-1; 10 bases agree with TRBD1. The CDR3 spans 15 residues. Trimming cost V 2 bases and J 5 bases; bases outside gene matches: 8. CDR1 and CDR2 (germline): DFQATT, SNEGSKA (reference sequence). The CDR3 coding sequence is TGCAGTGCTAGACCCAGGACAGGGGGTAGCGAGACCCAGTACTTC. It encodes CSARPRTGGSETQYF.

This clonotype was detected ten times or more. This chain uses TRBV20-1 with TRBJ2-1, with TRBD1 matching 10 bases. J was trimmed by 8 bases and V by 4 bases; bases with no gene match: 14. The CDR3 length is 16 residues. Germline CDR1 reads DFQATT; CDR2 reads SNEGSKA (reference sequence). The CDR3: CSATTPGQGRGDEQFF. Written as DNA, the CDR3 is TGCAGTGCTACTACCCCGGGACAGGGGCGCGGGGATGAGCAGTTCTTC.

This clonotype was observed a few times. Being one base from a much bigger clone, this may be a read error. This rearrangement joins TRBV11-2 to TRBJ1-2; D is unresolved. The V end lost 4 bases, the J end lost 13 bases, and 13 bases lay between the germline ends. The germline CDR1 and CDR2 sequences are SGHAT and FQNNGV. This CDR3 is 11 amino acids long. The CDR3, as DNA: TGTGCCAGCAGCTCCTGGCGAACCCCCACCTTC. Amino acids: CASSSWRTPTF. The variable domain in full, with the rest retrieved from reference TRBV11-2 and TRBJ1-2, is EAGVAQSPRYKIIEKRQSVAFWCNPISGHATLYWYQQILGQGPKLLIQFQNNGVVDDSQLPKDRFSAERLKGVDSTLKIQPAKLEDSAVYLCASSSWRTPTFGSGTRLTVV.

This clonotype was picked up a small number of times. The chain joins TRBV7-8 to TRBJ1-5; weak D call: TRBD1 (5 bases). Germline V gene lookup returns CDR1 SGHVS and CDR2 FQNEAQ. This CDR3 is 13 amino acids long. CDR3: CARDRSGGQPQHF. CDR3 in DNA: TGTGCTAGAGATCGGTCTGGGGGACAGCCCCAGCATTTT.

This clonotype has a single count. The chain links TRBV6-5 to TRBJ2-1, with D possibly being TRBD1 (5 bases). This CDR3 is built from 15 residues. V gave up 8 bases and J gave up 4 bases, with 18 bases separating them. The germline gives CDR1 MNHEY, CDR2 SVGAGI. The CDR3 coding sequence is TGTGCCAGCGGGCGGCGACAGAACTTATACAATGAGCAGTTCTTC. This gives the protein CASGRRQNLYNEQFF.

This clonotype was detected a few times. This chain uses TRBV6-5 with TRBJ1-1; 8 nucleotides line up with TRBD1. CDR3 size: 14 residues. Germline V gene lookup returns CDR1 MNHEY and CDR2 SVGAGI. After removal of 10 bases from V and 1 base from J, the junction contained 8 bases not matched to a gene. CDR3 coding DNA: TGTGCCATCAGCGGACAGGGCCAGAACACTGAAGCTTTCTTT. It translates to CAISGQGQNTEAFF.

This chain joins TRBV7-9 and TRBJ2-1; D tentatively fits TRBD1 or TRBD2 (5 bases each). The CDR3 runs to 14 residues. Trimming pared 6 bases from V and 8 bases from J, leaving 17 bases between. Per the germline V gene, CDR1 is SEHNR and CDR2 is FQNEAQ (reference sequence). CDR3 region: CASSPGAPWDEQFF. The DNA for the CDR3 is TGTGCCAGCAGTCCCGGGGCGCCTTGGGATGAGCAGTTCTTC.

This clonotype was recorded many times. The chain carries TRBV12-3 or TRBV12-4 and TRBJ1-6; D gene uncertain. This CDR3 contains 14 residues. V was trimmed by 7 bases and J by 4 bases, leaving 11 bases between them. CDR3 in DNA: TGTGCCAGCACCGGGTCGGGGTATAATTCACCCCTCCACTTT. Amino acid sequence: CASTGSGYNSPLHF.

In the case of this clonotype: A read error may explain this, as a much larger clone is one base away. This CDR3 reads CASSLGGQARSYEQYF. Here the CDR3 DNA reads TGTGCCAGCAGCTTAGGAGGACAGGCAAGGTCCTACGAGCAGTACTTC. This chain links TRBV11-2 with TRBJ2-7; TRBD1 matches at 7 bases. The CDR3 is made up of 16 amino acids. Germline V gene sequence: CDR1 SGHAT, CDR2 FQNNGV. The trim removed 1 base at V and 1 base at J, leaving 7 bases unmatched.

This clonotype was seen at least ten times. This chain joins TRBV20-1 and TRBJ1-4; unclear D gene. CDR1 is DFQATT and CDR2 is SNEGSKA in the germline V gene (reference sequence). V was cut by 0 bases and J by 0 bases, with 8 bases left in between. The CDR3 has 15 amino acids. CDR3 coding DNA: TGCAGTGCTAGAGATCGCCCAGCAACTAATGAAAAACTGTTTTTT. Amino acids: CSARDRPATNEKLFF.

At least ten counts were recorded for this clonotype. This chain joins TRBV11-3 and TRBJ2-1, with 9 bases matching TRBD1. Trimming removed 5 bases from V and 4 bases from J; junction bases left unmatched: 15. Germline CDR1 and CDR2: SGHNT and YENEEA. The CDR3 contains 18 residues. Here the CDR3 reads CASSPGGQGTTLYNEQFF. The CDR3 nucleotides are TGTGCCAGCAGCCCCGGAGGACAGGGGACGACGTTATACAATGAGCAGTTCTTC.

The V gene is TRBV10-3, the J gene TRBJ2-3, with D perhaps matching TRBD2 (7 bases). V lost 10 bases and J lost 5, with 10 bases in between. Looked up from germline, CDR1 is ENHRY and CDR2 is SYGVKD. The CDR3 totals 11 residues. For the CDR3, the DNA is TGTGCCACGGGGGGCATAGATACGCAGTATTTT. Its protein product is CATGGIDTQYF.

This clonotype was seen only a few times. One base away lies a much larger clone, so this may be a sequencing read error. The chain joins TRBV20-1 to TRBJ1-4; D unresolved. Germline CDR1 and CDR2: DFQATT and SNEGSKA (reference sequence). The CDR3 runs 15 residues. V was cut by 0 bases and J by 0 bases, with 8 bases left in between. The CDR3 sequence is CSARDSMATNEKLFF. The CDR3 DNA follows: TGCAGTGCTAGAGATTCCATGGCAACTAATGAAAAACTGTTTTTT.

In this sample, this clonotype turned up many times. The chain uses TRBV9 and TRBJ2-7, with D tentatively TRBD1 (6 bases). This CDR3 is built from 14 residues. V was pared by 4 bases and J by 0 bases, with 11 bases between. CDR1 is SGDLS, CDR2 YYNGEE, per germline. The CDR3 spells CASSLRDISYEQYF. Written as DNA, the CDR3 is TGTGCCAGCAGCCTCCGGGACATCTCCTACGAGCAGTACTTC.

In its sample, this clonotype was seen many times. The gene calls are TRBV20-1 and TRBJ1-6; 9 bases agree with TRBD1. Germline V CDR1 and CDR2: DFQATT, SNEGSKA (reference sequence). The CDR3 has 15 residues. The J segment lost 7 bases and the V segment lost 6 bases, leaving 10 bases of the junction unmatched. CDR3 residues: CSASPQGAENSPLHF. CDR3 coding DNA: TGCAGTGCGTCGCCACAGGGGGCTGAAAATTCACCCCTCCACTTT.

This clonotype was counted ten times or more. V and J are TRBV29-1 and TRBJ1-3; D might be TRBD1 (6 bases). There are 12 residues in the CDR3. V lost 2 bases to trimming and J lost 8 bases, with 10 bases between them. The germline CDR1 and CDR2 sequences are SQVTM and ANQGSEA. The CDR3 coding sequence is TGCAGCGTTGAAAGGGGGGGCGACACCATATATTTT. Protein sequence: CSVERGGDTIYF.

There are many counts of this clonotype. The chain is built from TRBV18 and TRBJ2-5; TRBD1 or TRBD2 may be the D gene (5 bases each). Trimming removed 2 bases at V and 5 bases at J, with 6 bases between. The CDR3 is made up of 12 amino acids. Germline V gives CDR1 KGHSH, CDR2 LQKENI. The CDR3 reads CASSPEGETQYF. The CDR3 bases are TGTGCCAGCTCACCAGAGGGGGAGACCCAGTACTTC.

The sample holds many counts of this clonotype. J is TRBJ1-2 and V is TRBV2, with 7 bases that match TRBD1. Unmatched junction bases numbered 7, after V lost 7 bases and J lost 5 bases. Germline V gives CDR1 SNHLY, CDR2 FYNNEI. The length of the CDR3 is 13 residues. The CDR3 DNA is TGTGCCAGCAATCGGCAGGGGGTATATGGCTACACCTTC. Encoded protein: CASNRQGVYGYTF.

This clonotype appeared many times. V gene TRBV6-6 combines with J gene TRBJ1-2; perhaps TRBD1 as D (5 bases). Germline V lookup: CDR1 MNHNY, CDR2 SVGAGI (reference sequence). CDR3 length: 13 amino acids. Between the trimmed V and J ends, which lost 5 bases and 2 bases, there was a span of 9 bases. CDR3 nucleotides: TGTGCCAGCAGTCACGGGGGGAACTATGGCTACACCTTC. Protein product: CASSHGGNYGYTF.

For this clonotype: A much larger clone lies a single base off, so this may be a read error. The chain carries TRBV20-1 and TRBJ2-7, with D perhaps matching TRBD1 (6 bases). Germline lookup yields CDR1 DFQATT and CDR2 SNEGSKA (reference sequence). This CDR3 contains 14 residues. The CDR3 region has the DNA TGCAGTGCTCCTATACAGGGTCGCTCCTCCGAGCAGTACTTC. This encodes CSAPIQGRSSEQYF.

As regards this clonotype: A read error may account for a junction end that differs from germline. The rearrangement links TRBV5-5 to TRBJ2-6, with 10 bases fitting TRBD2. This CDR3 spans 18 amino acids. Germline V gene lookup returns CDR1 SGHKS and CDR2 YYEKEE (reference sequence). CDR3 protein: CASSGWASGSHGANALTF. The CDR3 DNA follows: TGTGCCAGCAGCGGGTGGGCTAGCGGGAGTCACGGGGCCAACGCCCTGACTTTC.

Remarks on this clonotype: Being one base from a much bigger clone, this may be a read error. The V and J genes are TRBV9 and TRBJ2-1; TRBD2 matches 10 bases. CDR1 and CDR2 from the germline V gene are SGDLS and YYNGEE. The CDR3 runs to 15 residues. The CDR3 DNA is TGTGCCAGCAGCGCCACTAGCGGGAAGCACAATGAGCCGTTCTTC. Protein product: CASSATSGKHNEPFF.

The chain carries TRBV4-3 and TRBJ2-3; 11 bases align to TRBD2. The CDR3 runs to 16 residues. The ends lost 0 bases at V and 4 bases at J; junction bases unmatched: 3. Germline CDR1 and CDR2: LGHNA and YSLEER. Here the CDR3 DNA reads TGCGCCAGCAGCCAAGACGGTAGCGGGGGGGCAGATACGCAGTATTTT. It codes for CASSQDGSGGADTQYF.

This clonotype was detected ten times or more. The chain uses TRBV5-6 and TRBJ1-2, with TRBD1 matching 7 bases. This CDR3 has 15 amino acids. The V segment lost 4 bases and the J segment 0 bases; nucleotides outside the gene matches: 6. CDR1 is SGHDT and CDR2 is YYEEEE in the germline V gene. The CDR3 reads CASSEGARANYGYTF. The DNA for the CDR3 is TGTGCCAGCAGCGAGGGGGCCAGGGCTAACTATGGCTACACCTTC. The entire variable domain, with the rest obtained from reference TRBV5-6 and TRBJ1-2, is as follows: DAGVTQSPTHLIKTRGQQVTLRCSPKSGHDTVSWYQQALGQGPQFIFQYYEEEERQRGNFPDRFSGHQFPNYSSELNVNALLLGDSALYLCASSEGARANYGYTFGSGTRLTVV.